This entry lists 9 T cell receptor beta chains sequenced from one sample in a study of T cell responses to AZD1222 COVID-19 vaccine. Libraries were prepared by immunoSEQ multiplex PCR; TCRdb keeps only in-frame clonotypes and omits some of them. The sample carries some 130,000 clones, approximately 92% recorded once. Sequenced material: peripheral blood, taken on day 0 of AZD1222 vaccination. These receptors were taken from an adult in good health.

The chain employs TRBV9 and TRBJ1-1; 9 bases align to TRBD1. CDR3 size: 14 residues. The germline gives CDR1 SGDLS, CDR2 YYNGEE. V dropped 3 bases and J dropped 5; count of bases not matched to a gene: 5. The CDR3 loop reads CASSAQTGGTEAFF. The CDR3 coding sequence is TGTGCCAGCAGCGCCCAGACAGGGGGGACTGAAGCTTTCTTT.

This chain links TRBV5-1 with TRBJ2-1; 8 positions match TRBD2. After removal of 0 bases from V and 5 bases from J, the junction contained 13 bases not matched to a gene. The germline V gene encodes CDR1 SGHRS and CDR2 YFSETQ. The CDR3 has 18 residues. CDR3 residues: CASSLAGTYSGVNNEQFF. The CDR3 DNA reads TGCGCCAGCAGCTTGGCCGGGACCTATAGCGGGGTCAACAATGAGCAGTTCTTC. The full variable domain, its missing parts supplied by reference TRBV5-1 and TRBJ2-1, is KAGVTQTPRYLIKTRGQQVTLSCSPISGHRSVSWYQQTPGQGLQFLFEYFSETQRNKGNFPGRFSGRQFSNSRSEMNVSTLELGDSALYLCASSLAGTYSGVNNEQFFGPGTRLTVL.

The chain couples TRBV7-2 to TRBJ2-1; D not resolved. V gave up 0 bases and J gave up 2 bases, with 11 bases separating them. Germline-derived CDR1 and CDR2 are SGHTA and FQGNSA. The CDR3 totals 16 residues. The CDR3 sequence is CASSLAPWIPYNEQFF. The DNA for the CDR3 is TGTGCCAGCAGCTTAGCGCCGTGGATTCCCTACAATGAGCAGTTCTTC.

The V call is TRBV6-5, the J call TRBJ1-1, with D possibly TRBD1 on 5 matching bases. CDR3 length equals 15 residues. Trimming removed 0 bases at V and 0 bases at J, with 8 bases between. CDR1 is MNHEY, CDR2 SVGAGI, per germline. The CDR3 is CASSYSGGMNTEAFF. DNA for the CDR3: TGTGCCAGCAGTTACTCGGGGGGAATGAACACTGAAGCTTTCTTT.

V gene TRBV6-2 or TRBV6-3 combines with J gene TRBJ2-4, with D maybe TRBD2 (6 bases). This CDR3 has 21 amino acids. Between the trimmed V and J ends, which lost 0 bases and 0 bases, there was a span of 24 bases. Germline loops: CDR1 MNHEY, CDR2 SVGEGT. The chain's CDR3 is CASSYSTGEASLYVAKNIQYF. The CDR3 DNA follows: TGTGCCAGCAGTTACTCCACCGGGGAGGCTAGCTTATACGTAGCCAAAAACATTCAGTACTTC.

DNA of the CDR3: TGTGCCAGCAGCCGGACAGGGGAGGCCGGGGAGCTGTTTTTT. This sequence encodes CASSRTGEAGELFF. V and J are TRBV11-2 and TRBJ2-2, with 9 bases fitting TRBD1. V trimming: 5 bases; J trimming: 6 bases; junction bases outside the gene matches: 4. Germline loops: CDR1 SGHAT, CDR2 FQNNGV. The CDR3 runs 14 residues. The variable domain in full, completed from reference TRBV11-2 and TRBJ2-2, reads EAGVAQSPRYKIIEKRQSVAFWCNPISGHATLYWYQQILGQGPKLLIQFQNNGVVDDSQLPKDRFSAERLKGVDSTLKIQPAKLEDSAVYLCASSRTGEAGELFFGEGSRLTVL.

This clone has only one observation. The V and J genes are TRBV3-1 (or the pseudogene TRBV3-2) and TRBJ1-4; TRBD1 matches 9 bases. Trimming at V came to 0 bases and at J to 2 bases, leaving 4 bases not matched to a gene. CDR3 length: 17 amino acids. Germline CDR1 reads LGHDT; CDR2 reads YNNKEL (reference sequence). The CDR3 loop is CASSQEGTGKTNEKLFF. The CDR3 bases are TGTGCCAGCAGCCAAGAAGGGACAGGGAAGACTAATGAAAAACTGTTTTTT.

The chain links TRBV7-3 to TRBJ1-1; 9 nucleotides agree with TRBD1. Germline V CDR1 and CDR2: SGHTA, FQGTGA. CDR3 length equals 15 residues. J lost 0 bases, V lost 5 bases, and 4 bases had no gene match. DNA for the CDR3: TGTGCCAGCAGCGTGGGGACAGGGATGAACACTGAAGCTTTCTTT. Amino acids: CASSVGTGMNTEAFF.

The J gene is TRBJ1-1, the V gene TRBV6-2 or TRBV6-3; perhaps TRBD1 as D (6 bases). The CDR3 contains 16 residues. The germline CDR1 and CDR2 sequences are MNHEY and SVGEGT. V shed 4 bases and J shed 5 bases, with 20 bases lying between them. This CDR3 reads CASSSWTAPHGTEAFF. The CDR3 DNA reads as TGTGCCAGCAGTTCATGGACAGCCCCGCACGGGACTGAAGCTTTCTTT.